Each of the 15 T cell receptor beta chains below was sequenced from the same sample in a study of OX40 agonist ivuxolimab in advanced cancers. The library came from the immunoSEQ multiplex PCR assay. TCRdb limited this immuneACCESS table to in-frame rearrangements with V and J called. A share of clones is missing; checked studies link under half to unresolved V genes, and the rest is unexplained. The sample data list about 45,000 clones, and approximately 80% of these were observed just once. The top ten clones comprise around 2.5% of the sample. Source: CD4+ or CD8+ T cells sorted from blood, taken in a trial of the OX40 agonist ivuxolimab. These receptors originate from an adult with an advanced solid tumor such as melanoma, head and neck, liver or kidney cancer.

CDR3 residues: CASSLDRGPYNEQFF. The CDR3 nucleotides are TGTGCCAGCAGCTTGGACAGGGGCCCCTACAATGAGCAGTTCTTC. The chain joins TRBV7-3 to TRBJ2-1; 9 nucleotides line up with TRBD1. CDR3 size: 15 residues. V shed 3 bases and J 2 bases; nucleotides not matched to a gene: 2. From germline, CDR1 is SGHTA and CDR2 FQGTGA.

This sequence joins TRBV6-1 and TRBJ2-7; the match to TRBD2 covers 7 bases. CDR1 is MNHNS, CDR2 SASEGT, per germline. This CDR3 has 13 amino acids. V was pared by 6 bases and J by 0 bases, with 2 bases of the junction left unmatched. CDR3 region: CASRLAPSYEQYF. The CDR3 region has the DNA TGTGCCAGCAGACTAGCGCCCTCCTACGAGCAGTACTTC.

The chain is built from TRBV4-2 and TRBJ1-2; D might be TRBD1 (6 bases). Germline V gene data show CDR1 as LGHNA and CDR2 as YNFKEQ. The CDR3 runs to 13 residues. V was trimmed by 1 base and J by 10 bases, leaving 13 bases between them. This CDR3 reads CASSQAAGASYTF. CDR3 sequence (DNA): TGTGCCAGCAGCCAAGCGGCAGGGGCGTCCTACACCTTC.

In this sample, this clone turned up a few times. The chain recombines TRBV6-1 with TRBJ2-7; D is undetermined. The germline V gene has CDR1 MNHNS and CDR2 SASEGT. The CDR3 runs 12 residues. V lost 2 bases and J 1 base, leaving 3 bases between the germline ends. The CDR3 region is CASSEKSYEQYF. The CDR3 DNA sequence: TGTGCCAGCAGTGAAAAATCCTACGAGCAGTACTTC.

CDR3 DNA sequence: TGCGCCAACAGATCGGAGGGCGATACGCAGTATTTT. This gives the protein CANRSEGDTQYF. This sequence joins TRBV5-1 and TRBJ2-3; perhaps TRBD2 as D (6 bases). In germline, CDR1 is SGHRS, CDR2 YFSETQ. V was trimmed by 9 bases and J by 6 bases, leaving 14 bases between them. The CDR3 loop spans 12 amino acids.

The gene calls are TRBV9 and TRBJ2-1, with TRBD2 matching over 12 bases. CDR3 length equals 19 residues. Trimming took 3 bases from V and 7 from J; bases not matched to a gene: 17. Per germline, CDR1 SGDLS and CDR2 YYNGEE. The DNA of the CDR3 is TGTGCCAGCAGCGCGGGACAGCCCTTTGGACTAGCGGGAACGAATGAGCAGTTCTTC. Amino acid sequence: CASSAGQPFGLAGTNEQFF.

J is TRBJ1-2 and V is TRBV5-4, with 10 bases aligning to TRBD1. The CDR3 is made up of 18 amino acids. CDR1 SGHNT and CDR2 YYREEE come from the germline V gene (reference sequence). V shed 4 bases and J 3 bases; nucleotides not matched to a gene: 15. The CDR3 reads CASSQEDATGGIHYGYTF. The CDR3 coding sequence is TGTGCCAGCAGCCAAGAGGACGCGACAGGGGGCATCCACTATGGCTACACCTTC.

The genes are TRBV18 and TRBJ1-4; D remains unclear. Germline lookup yields CDR1 KGHSH and CDR2 LQKENI. Trimming took off 2 bases at V and 6 bases at J, with 7 bases between the two ends. The CDR3 is 13 amino acids. The CDR3 here is CASSPSADEKLFF. As DNA, the CDR3 is TGTGCCAGCTCACCAAGCGCAGATGAAAAACTGTTTTTT.

J is TRBJ2-7 and V is TRBV7-8; no definite D call. V lost 5 bases and J 1 base, leaving 18 bases between the germline ends. There are 16 residues in the CDR3. Germline CDR1 and CDR2: SGHVS and FQNEAQ. The CDR3 nucleotides read TGTGCCAGCAGCCCATATAGGGTCGGACGATCCTACGAGCAGTACTTC. It yields the protein CASSPYRVGRSYEQYF.

The gene calls are TRBV6-5 and TRBJ1-6, with D possibly being TRBD1 (5 bases). Looked up from germline, CDR1 is MNHEY and CDR2 is SVGAGI. Trimming cost V 4 bases and J 6 bases, with 13 bases left between them. The CDR3 has 15 amino acids. CDR3 protein: CASSSRQRLNSPLHF. The CDR3 DNA is TGTGCCAGCAGTTCTCGACAGCGCCTTAATTCACCCCTCCACTTT.

The chain carries TRBV5-1 and TRBJ2-7; D is perhaps TRBD1 (5 bases). Germline assignment: CDR1 SGHRS and CDR2 YFSETQ. Trimming removed 0 bases at V and 2 bases at J, with 9 bases between. The CDR3 sequence is 14 residues long. The CDR3 DNA follows: TGCGCCAGCAGCTTGGTGGGGCTCCCCTACGAGCAGTACTTC. Its translation is CASSLVGLPYEQYF.

This chain uses TRBV10-2 with TRBJ1-4, with 7 positions matching TRBD1. With V trimmed by 6 bases and J by 7 bases, 8 bases remained unmatched. The CDR3 totals 14 residues. Germline lookup yields CDR1 WSHSY and CDR2 SAAADI. CDR3 DNA: TGCGCCAGCAGGCTCGGGACAGCCGGTGAAAAACTGTTTTTT. Translation: CASRLGTAGEKLFF.

This clone was found once. The V and J genes are TRBV18 and TRBJ2-1; D call uncertain. The CDR3 is made up of 14 amino acids. V was trimmed by 1 base and J by 5 bases, leaving 9 bases between them. Germline V gene sequence: CDR1 KGHSH, CDR2 LQKENI. DNA of the CDR3: TGTGCCAGCTCACCACAACACGGAAACAATGAGCAGTTCTTC. It specifies CASSPQHGNNEQFF.

V gene TRBV11-3 combines with J gene TRBJ2-2; 9 bases agree with TRBD2. J gave up 6 bases and V 4 bases, and 6 bases lay outside the gene matches. This CDR3 has 15 residues. Germline assignment: CDR1 SGHNT and CDR2 YENEEA. CDR3 amino acids: CASSSAGGMAGELFF. DNA for the CDR3: TGTGCCAGCAGCTCAGCGGGAGGAATGGCCGGGGAGCTGTTTTTT.

This clone showed up just a few times. The chain is built from TRBV7-8 and TRBJ1-5, with D possibly TRBD1 on 6 matching bases. V gave up 7 bases and J gave up 1 base, with 11 bases separating them. Germline V gene data show CDR1 as SGHVS and CDR2 as FQNEAQ. The CDR3 length is 14 residues. The CDR3 nucleotides read TGTGCCAGCAAGTTGGGGGCGAGCAATCAGCCCCAGCATTTT. It encodes CASKLGASNQPQHF.